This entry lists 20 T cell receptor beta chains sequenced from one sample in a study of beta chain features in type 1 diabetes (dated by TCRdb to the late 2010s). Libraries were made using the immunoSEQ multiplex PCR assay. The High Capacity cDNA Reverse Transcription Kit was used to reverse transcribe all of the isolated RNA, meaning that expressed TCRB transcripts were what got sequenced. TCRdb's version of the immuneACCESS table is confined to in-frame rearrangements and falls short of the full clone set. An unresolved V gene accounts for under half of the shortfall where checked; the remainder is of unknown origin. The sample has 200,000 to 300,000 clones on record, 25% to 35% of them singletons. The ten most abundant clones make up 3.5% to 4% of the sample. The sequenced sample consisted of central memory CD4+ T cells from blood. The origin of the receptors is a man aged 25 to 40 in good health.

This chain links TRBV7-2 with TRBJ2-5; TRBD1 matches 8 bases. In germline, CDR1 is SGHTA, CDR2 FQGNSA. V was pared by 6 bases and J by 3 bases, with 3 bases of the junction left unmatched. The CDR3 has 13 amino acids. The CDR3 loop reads CASRRTGKETQYF. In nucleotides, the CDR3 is TGTGCCAGCAGACGGACAGGGAAAGAGACCCAGTACTTC.

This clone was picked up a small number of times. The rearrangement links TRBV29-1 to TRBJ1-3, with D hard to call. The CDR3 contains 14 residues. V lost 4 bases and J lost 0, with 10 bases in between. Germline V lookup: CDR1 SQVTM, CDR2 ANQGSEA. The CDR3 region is CSVAGIDSGNTIYF. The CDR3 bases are TGCAGCGTTGCCGGGATAGACTCTGGAAACACCATATATTTT.

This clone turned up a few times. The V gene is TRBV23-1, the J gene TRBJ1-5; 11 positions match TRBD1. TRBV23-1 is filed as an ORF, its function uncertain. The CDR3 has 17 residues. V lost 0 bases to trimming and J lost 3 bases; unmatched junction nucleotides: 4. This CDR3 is CASSQSDRGPHNQPQHF. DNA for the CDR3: TGCGCCAGCAGTCAATCGGACAGGGGGCCTCACAATCAGCCCCAGCATTTT.

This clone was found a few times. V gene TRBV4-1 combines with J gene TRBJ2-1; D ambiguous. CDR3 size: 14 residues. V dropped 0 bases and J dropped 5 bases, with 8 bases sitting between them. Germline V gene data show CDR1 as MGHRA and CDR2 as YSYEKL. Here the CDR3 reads CASSQDRFDNEQFF. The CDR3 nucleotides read TGCGCCAGCAGCCAAGATCGCTTCGACAATGAGCAGTTCTTC.

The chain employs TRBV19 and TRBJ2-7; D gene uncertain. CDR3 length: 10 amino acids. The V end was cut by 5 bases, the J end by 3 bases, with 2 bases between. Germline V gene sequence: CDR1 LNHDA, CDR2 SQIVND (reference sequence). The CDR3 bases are TGTGCCAGTAGTTTCTACGAGCAGTACTTC. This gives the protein CASSFYEQYF.

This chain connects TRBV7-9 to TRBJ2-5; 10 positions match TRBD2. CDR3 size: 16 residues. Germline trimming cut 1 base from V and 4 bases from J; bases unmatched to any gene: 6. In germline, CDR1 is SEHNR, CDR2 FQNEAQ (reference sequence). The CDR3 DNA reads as TGTGCCAGCAGCTTAGGTCTAGCGGGGGAATCAGAGACCCAGTACTTC. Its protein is CASSLGLAGESETQYF.

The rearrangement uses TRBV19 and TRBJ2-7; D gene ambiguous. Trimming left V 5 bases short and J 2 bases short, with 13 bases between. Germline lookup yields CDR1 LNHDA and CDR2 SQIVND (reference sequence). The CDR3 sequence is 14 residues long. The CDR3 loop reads CASSEVKATYEQYF. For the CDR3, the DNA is TGTGCCAGTAGTGAGGTAAAAGCCACCTACGAGCAGTACTTC.

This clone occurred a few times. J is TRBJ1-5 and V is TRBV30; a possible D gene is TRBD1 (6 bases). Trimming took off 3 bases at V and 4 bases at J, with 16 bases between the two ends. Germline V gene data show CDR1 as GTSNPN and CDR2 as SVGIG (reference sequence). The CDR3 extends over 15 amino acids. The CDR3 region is CAWRQRGADNQPQHF. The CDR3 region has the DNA TGTGCCTGGAGGCAACGGGGGGCCGATAATCAGCCCCAGCATTTT. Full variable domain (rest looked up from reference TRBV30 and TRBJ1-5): SQTIHQWPATLVQPVGSPLSLECTVEGTSNPNLYWYRQAAGRGLQLLFYSVGIGQISSEVPQNLSASRPQDRQFILSSKKLLLSDSGFYLCAWRQRGADNQPQHFGDGTRLSIL.

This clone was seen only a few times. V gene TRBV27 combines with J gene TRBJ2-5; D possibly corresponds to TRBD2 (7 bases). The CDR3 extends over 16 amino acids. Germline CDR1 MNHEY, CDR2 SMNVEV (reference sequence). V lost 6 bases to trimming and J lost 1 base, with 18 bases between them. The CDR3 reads CASSLGGDKPQETQYF. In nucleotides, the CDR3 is TGTGCCAGCAGCTTGGGGGGGGACAAGCCCCAAGAGACCCAGTACTTC.

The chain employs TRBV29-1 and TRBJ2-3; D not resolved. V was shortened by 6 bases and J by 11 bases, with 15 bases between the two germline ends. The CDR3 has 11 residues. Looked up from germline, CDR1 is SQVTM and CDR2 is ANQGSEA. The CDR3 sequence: CSVASWDGQYF. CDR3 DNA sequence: TGCAGCGTCGCCTCATGGGATGGGCAGTATTTT.

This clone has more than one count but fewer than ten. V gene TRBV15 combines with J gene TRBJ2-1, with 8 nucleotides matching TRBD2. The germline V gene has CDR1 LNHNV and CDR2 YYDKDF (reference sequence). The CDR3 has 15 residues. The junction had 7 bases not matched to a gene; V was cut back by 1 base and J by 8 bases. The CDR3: CATSRVLAAFDEQFF. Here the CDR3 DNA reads TGTGCCACCAGCAGAGTACTAGCGGCATTCGATGAGCAGTTCTTC.

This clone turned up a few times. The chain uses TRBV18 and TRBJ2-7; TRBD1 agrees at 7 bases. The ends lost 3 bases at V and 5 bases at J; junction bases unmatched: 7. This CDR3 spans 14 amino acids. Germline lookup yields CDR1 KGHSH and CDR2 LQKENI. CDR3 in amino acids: CASSPIATGNEQYF. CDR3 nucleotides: TGTGCCAGCTCACCCATAGCGACAGGGAACGAGCAGTACTTC.

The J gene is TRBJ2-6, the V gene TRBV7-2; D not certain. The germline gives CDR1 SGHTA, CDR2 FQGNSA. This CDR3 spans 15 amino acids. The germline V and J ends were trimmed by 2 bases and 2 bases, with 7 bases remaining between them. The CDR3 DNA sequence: TGTGCCAGCAGCTTAAGTCACCCTGGGGCCAACGTCCTGACTTTC. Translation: CASSLSHPGANVLTF.

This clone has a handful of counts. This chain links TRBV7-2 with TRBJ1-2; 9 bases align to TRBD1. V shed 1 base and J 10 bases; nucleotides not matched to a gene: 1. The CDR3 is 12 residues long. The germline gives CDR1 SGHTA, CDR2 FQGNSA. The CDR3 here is CASSLGTGVYTF. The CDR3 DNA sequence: TGTGCCAGCAGCTTAGGGACAGGGGTCTACACCTTC.

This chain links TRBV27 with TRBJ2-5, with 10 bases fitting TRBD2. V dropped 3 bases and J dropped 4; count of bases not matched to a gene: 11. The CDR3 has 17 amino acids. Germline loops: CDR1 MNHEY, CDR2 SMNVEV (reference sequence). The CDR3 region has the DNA TGTGCCAGCAGTTTGCTTTCAAGCGGGAGGGCCGGAGAGACCCAGTACTTC. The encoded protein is CASSLLSSGRAGETQYF.

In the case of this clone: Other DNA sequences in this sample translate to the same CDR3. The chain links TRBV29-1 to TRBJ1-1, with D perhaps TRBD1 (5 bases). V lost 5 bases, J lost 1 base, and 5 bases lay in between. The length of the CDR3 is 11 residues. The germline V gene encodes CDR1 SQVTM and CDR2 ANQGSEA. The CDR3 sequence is CSVQGNTEAFF. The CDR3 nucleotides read TGCAGCGTTCAGGGGAACACTGAAGCTTTCTTT.

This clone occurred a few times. The CDR3 DNA sequence: TGTGCCATCAGTGCCGGTCAGGTTAATCAGCCCCAGCATTTT. Translated: CAISAGQVNQPQHF. The chain employs TRBV10-3 and TRBJ1-5; D unclear. This CDR3 is 14 amino acids long. Trimming removed 4 bases from V and 4 bases from J, with 11 bases in between. Germline-derived CDR1 and CDR2 are ENHRY and SYGVKD.

Here the CDR3 DNA reads TGTGCCAGCAGCTTAGGACTAGCGGGCTACTACAATGAGCAGTTCTTC. Amino acid sequence: CASSLGLAGYYNEQFF. J is TRBJ2-1 and V is TRBV13; the match to TRBD2 covers 9 bases. CDR1 is PRHDT, CDR2 FYEKMQ, per germline (reference sequence). Trimming cost V 0 bases and J 3 bases; bases outside gene matches: 3. The CDR3 is 16 residues long.

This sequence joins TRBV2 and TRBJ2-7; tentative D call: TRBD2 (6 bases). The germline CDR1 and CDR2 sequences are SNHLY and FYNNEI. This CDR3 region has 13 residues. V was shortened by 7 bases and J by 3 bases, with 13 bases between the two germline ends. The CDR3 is CASKGDGSYEQYF. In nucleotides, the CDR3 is TGTGCCAGCAAGGGAGACGGGAGCTACGAGCAGTACTTC.

The CDR3 here is CASRRGQNTRADTQYF. The CDR3 region has the DNA TGTGCCAGCAGGAGGGGTCAAAATACCCGGGCGGATACGCAGTATTTT. The chain employs TRBV2 and TRBJ2-3, with D possibly called TRBD1 or TRBD2 (5 bases each). The germline gives CDR1 SNHLY, CDR2 FYNNEI. This CDR3 has 16 residues. V was clipped by 6 bases and J by 6 bases, with 22 bases between them.